The next 26 T cell receptor beta chains were all read from a single sample in a study of cytomegalovirus exposure and HLA in healthy donors (dated by TCRdb to about 2017). Receptor amplification or capture employed the immunoSEQ multiplex PCR assay. A mixture of 60 forward primers for TCR Vbeta segments and 13 reverse primers for TCR Jbeta segments was used in the multiplex PCR. As stored in TCRdb, this immuneACCESS dataset retains in-frame rearrangements with V and J assigned. A fraction of the clones does not appear; measured against another copy, unresolved V genes explain less than half of the discrepancy, and the remainder lacks a known reason. In this sample the table shows 100,000 to 150,000 clones, around 80% of which occur a single time. The ten top clones hold around 1.8% of the sample. Sequencing was carried out using PBMCs. The receptors here all came from a man aged 45-65 years in good health and CMV-seronegative.

The V and J genes are TRBV6-1 and TRBJ1-1, with a weak D call TRBD1 (6 bases). This CDR3 is built from 13 residues. Germline CDR1 is MNHNS and CDR2 is SASEGT. V was cut by 6 bases and J by 1 base, with 9 bases left in between. In nucleotides, the CDR3 is TGTGCCAGCAGGGACAGTCCGAACACTGAAGCTTTCTTT. This codes for CASRDSPNTEAFF.

This chain joins TRBV11-2 and TRBJ1-1; D perhaps matches TRBD1 (5 bases). V was shortened by 0 bases and J by 5 bases, with 13 bases between the two germline ends. Germline-derived CDR1 and CDR2 are SGHAT and FQNNGV. The CDR3 covers 15 residues. CDR3 amino acids: CASSLEGQGKTEAFF. The CDR3 nucleotides are TGTGCCAGCAGCTTAGAAGGGCAGGGAAAAACTGAAGCTTTCTTT.

V is TRBV28 and J is TRBJ2-7, with D possibly matching TRBD1 (6 bases). The V gene's germline CDR1 is MDHEN and CDR2 SYDVKM. Trimming shortened V by 7 bases and J by 3 bases, and 13 bases separated the two germline ends. The CDR3 is 13 residues long. The CDR3 loop reads CASMGDTYYEQYV. CDR3 DNA sequence: TGTGCCAGCATGGGGGACACCTACTACGAGCAGTACGTC.

J is TRBJ2-5 and V is TRBV7-2; TRBD2 aligns across 9 bases. The last part of the DNA fits TRBJ2-7 better; the J call may be wrong. The CDR3 is made up of 15 amino acids. Per germline, CDR1 SGHTA and CDR2 FQGNSA. The chain's CDR3 is CASSISGGPGYEQYF. The CDR3 coding sequence is TGTGCCAGCAGCATTAGCGGGGGCCCCGGTTACGAGCAGTACTTC.

The CDR3 sequence: CASSLQDYNEQFF. DNA for the CDR3: TGCGCCAGCAGCCTTCAGGACTACAATGAGCAGTTCTTC. The rearrangement joins TRBV5-1 to TRBJ2-1; D remains ambiguous. V was clipped by 4 bases and J by 3 bases, with 8 bases between them. CDR3 length: 13 residues. Germline V gene lookup returns CDR1 SGHRS and CDR2 YFSETQ.

The chain uses TRBV5-6 and TRBJ1-2; 10 nucleotides align to TRBD1. The germline V gene encodes CDR1 SGHDT and CDR2 YYEEEE. The V and J ends lost 4 bases and 8 bases, in that order; junction bases with no gene match: 8. The CDR3 extends over 14 amino acids. Here the CDR3 DNA reads TGTGCCAGCAGCCAGACAGGGGGCGCGGGAGGCTACACCTTC. This gives the protein CASSQTGGAGGYTF.

This clone was seen a handful of times. The chain combines TRBV19 with TRBJ2-2; the D is unclear. The V end lost 1 base, the J end lost 7 bases, and 10 bases lay between the germline ends. This CDR3 has 14 amino acids. The germline V gene has CDR1 LNHDA and CDR2 SQIVND (reference sequence). For the CDR3, the DNA is TGTGCCAGTAGTATAGCGACGTCAGGCGGGGAGCTGTTTTTT. Amino acid sequence: CASSIATSGGELFF.

V usage is TRBV6-1 and J usage is TRBJ1-1, with no clear D. The V end was cut by 4 bases, the J end by 3 bases, with 9 bases between. Germline V CDR1 and CDR2: MNHNS, SASEGT. The CDR3 loop spans 13 amino acids. CDR3 nucleotide sequence: TGTGCCAGCAGTGTTACGGTAGACACTGAAGCTTTCTTT. It specifies CASSVTVDTEAFF.

This clone showed up just a few times. The V and J genes are TRBV6-5 and TRBJ1-3; 7 bases line up with TRBD1. The germline gives CDR1 MNHEY, CDR2 SVGAGI. V shed 6 bases, J shed 0 bases, and the junction held 2 bases outside the gene matches. The CDR3 covers 14 residues. This CDR3 is CASSPGGSGNTIYF. The CDR3 DNA reads TGTGCCAGCAGCCCAGGGGGCTCTGGAAACACCATATATTTT.

The rearrangement uses TRBV5-1 and TRBJ2-6; a possible D gene is TRBD2 (6 bases). The CDR3 is 16 residues long. Germline values: CDR1 SGHRS, CDR2 YFSETQ. Trimming stripped 0 bases from V and 0 bases from J, with 7 bases between. The CDR3 coding sequence is TGCGCCAGCAGCTTGGCCGGGAGCTCTGGGGCCAACGTCCTGACTTTC. Residues: CASSLAGSSGANVLTF.

This clone occurred once. This sequence joins TRBV5-1 and TRBJ1-2; D gene ambiguous. In germline, CDR1 is SGHRS, CDR2 YFSETQ. The ends were cut back, 4 bases at V and 3 bases at J, with 10 bases in the middle. The CDR3 is 13 residues long. CDR3 amino acids: CASSRARDYGYTF. The CDR3 DNA is TGCGCCAGCAGCCGAGCCCGGGACTATGGCTACACCTTC.

The gene calls are TRBV6-1 and TRBJ1-5; TRBD1 matches 12 bases. CDR1 is MNHNS and CDR2 is SASEGT in the germline V gene. There are 15 residues in the CDR3. The V gene end was trimmed by 7 bases and the J gene end by 5 bases; junction bases not matched to a gene: 6. DNA for the CDR3: TGTGCCAGCATAGGGGACAGGGGGCTGTATCAGCCCCAGCATTTT. It is translated as CASIGDRGLYQPQHF.

In nucleotides, the CDR3 is TGTGCCAGCAGCTCCAGGACAGGGGGCAACGAGCAGTACTTC. Encoded protein: CASSSRTGGNEQYF. The chain links TRBV7-9 to TRBJ2-7, with 11 positions matching TRBD1. CDR1 is SEHNR, CDR2 FQNEAQ, per germline (reference sequence). V lost 4 bases to trimming and J lost 5 bases; unmatched junction nucleotides: 4. This CDR3 is built from 14 residues.

The chain recombines TRBV7-2 with TRBJ2-5; D remains unclear. V was shortened by 1 base and J by 3 bases, with 6 bases between the two germline ends. This CDR3 region has 13 residues. Germline V lookup: CDR1 SGHTA, CDR2 FQGNSA. The CDR3 region is CASSLGVKETQYF. DNA of the CDR3: TGTGCCAGCAGCTTAGGCGTAAAAGAGACCCAGTACTTC.

The J gene is TRBJ1-1, the V gene TRBV7-8; D not certain. Deletions cut 5 bases from V and 10 bases from J, with 14 bases between. Looked up from germline, CDR1 is SGHVS and CDR2 is FQNEAQ. This CDR3 comprises 12 residues. CDR3 DNA: TGTGCCAGCAGCCCGCGACACCTTCGAGCTTTCTTT. Amino acid sequence: CASSPRHLRAFF. Filled out from reference TRBV7-8 and TRBJ1-1, the complete variable domain reads GAGVSQSPRYKVAKRGQDVALRCDPISGHVSLFWYQQALGQGPEFLTYFQNEAQLDKSGLPSDRFFAERPEGSVSTLKIQRTQQEDSAVYLCASSPRHLRAFFGQGTRLTVV.

V is TRBV6-1 and J is TRBJ2-1, with 13 bases fitting TRBD2. CDR3 length: 14 residues. CDR1 is MNHNS and CDR2 is SASEGT in the germline V gene. Trimming at V came to 5 bases and at J to 7 bases, leaving 2 bases not matched to a gene. CDR3 sequence (DNA): TGTGCCAGCAGTAAGGGACTAGCGGGGAATGAGCAGTTCTTC. Translating gives CASSKGLAGNEQFF.

This chain uses TRBV18 with TRBJ1-2; D possibly corresponds to TRBD1 (5 bases). Germline V CDR1 and CDR2: KGHSH, LQKENI. V lost 4 bases, J lost 1 base, and 10 bases lay in between. The CDR3 is 14 amino acids. CDR3 amino acids: CASSLRQGNYGYTF. The CDR3 DNA reads as TGTGCCAGCTCACTGCGTCAGGGTAACTATGGCTACACCTTC.

The rearrangement uses TRBV18 and TRBJ2-3, with 9 nucleotides matching TRBD2. The J segment lost 2 bases and the V segment lost 4 bases, leaving 4 bases of the junction unmatched. Germline CDR1 is KGHSH and CDR2 is LQKENI. The CDR3 is made up of 15 amino acids. The CDR3 DNA reads TGTGCCAGCTCACAACAGCGGGGGGCCACAGATACGCAGTATTTT. It yields the protein CASSQQRGATDTQYF.

The chain carries TRBV7-8 and TRBJ1-1; D is uncertain. The V and J ends lost 5 bases and 8 bases respectively, with 12 bases between them. The CDR3 contains 12 residues. Germline V CDR1 and CDR2: SGHVS, FQNEAQ. This chain's CDR3 is CASSPTGREAFF. CDR3 sequence (DNA): TGTGCCAGCAGCCCGACGGGGAGGGAAGCTTTCTTT.

This chain links TRBV28 with TRBJ2-3; weak D call: TRBD2 (7 bases). CDR3 length: 15 amino acids. V lost 6 bases and J lost 1, with 14 bases in between. Germline CDR1 MDHEN, CDR2 SYDVKM. The CDR3 sequence: CASRGGRTRTDTQYF. The DNA of the CDR3 is TGTGCCAGCAGGGGGGGGCGGACGCGCACAGATACGCAGTATTTT.

V is TRBV18 and J is TRBJ1-1, with a tentative D call TRBD1 (6 bases). The CDR3 is 18 residues long. V was shortened by 4 bases and J by 3 bases, with 24 bases between the two germline ends. Germline CDR1 reads KGHSH; CDR2 reads LQKENI. CDR3 nucleotides: TGTGCCAGCTCACAACTGACAGGCCCCCGGTCCAGGGACACTGAAGCTTTCTTT. This sequence encodes CASSQLTGPRSRDTEAFF.

This rearrangement joins TRBV6-6 to TRBJ1-3, with D tentatively TRBD1 (5 bases). The germline V gene has CDR1 MNHNY and CDR2 SVGAGI (reference sequence). The CDR3 runs 16 residues. Trimming cost V 5 bases and J 2 bases, with 16 bases left between them. The CDR3, as DNA: TGTGCCAGCAGTCCTGAGGTTGGGGCCGCTGGAAACACCATATATTTT. As protein: CASSPEVGAAGNTIYF.

The genes are TRBV5-5 and TRBJ2-6; D perhaps matches TRBD1 (8 bases). This CDR3 contains 17 residues. Germline V gene lookup returns CDR1 SGHKS and CDR2 YYEKEE (reference sequence). Trimming cost V 3 bases and J 2 bases, with 15 bases left between them. The CDR3 bases are TGTGCCAGCAGCTCCGGACAGGGAGGGACTGGGGCCAACGTCCTGACTTTC. This sequence encodes CASSSGQGGTGANVLTF.

There are a few counts of this clone. The rearrangement uses TRBV11-2 and TRBJ2-1, with D possibly matching TRBD2 (5 bases). The CDR3 spans 15 residues. Germline assignment: CDR1 SGHAT and CDR2 FQNNGV. Trimming took off 0 bases at V and 1 base at J, with 7 bases between the two ends. The chain's CDR3 is CASSLERLSYNEQFF. The CDR3 DNA follows: TGTGCCAGCAGCTTAGAACGACTATCCTACAATGAGCAGTTCTTC. The variable domain in full, with the rest retrieved from reference TRBV11-2 and TRBJ2-1, is EAGVAQSPRYKIIEKRQSVAFWCNPISGHATLYWYQQILGQGPKLLIQFQNNGVVDDSQLPKDRFSAERLKGVDSTLKIQPAKLEDSAVYLCASSLERLSYNEQFFGPGTRLTVL.

The chain is built from TRBV5-6 and TRBJ1-2, with 7 bases aligning to TRBD1. The CDR3 is 13 residues long. Germline trimming cut 3 bases from V and 4 bases from J; bases unmatched to any gene: 3. Per germline, CDR1 SGHDT and CDR2 YYEEEE. The CDR3 reads CASSSTGAYGYTF. The CDR3 DNA reads TGTGCCAGCAGCTCCACAGGGGCCTATGGCTACACCTTC.

This sequence joins TRBV28 and TRBJ1-2; 9 nucleotides align to TRBD1. The CDR3 length is 13 residues. V was pared by 5 bases and J by 3 bases, with 1 base of the junction left unmatched. Germline V gene sequence: CDR1 MDHEN, CDR2 SYDVKM. CDR3 loop: CASSDRGYYGYTF. The CDR3 DNA follows: TGTGCCAGCAGTGACAGGGGGTACTATGGCTACACCTTC.